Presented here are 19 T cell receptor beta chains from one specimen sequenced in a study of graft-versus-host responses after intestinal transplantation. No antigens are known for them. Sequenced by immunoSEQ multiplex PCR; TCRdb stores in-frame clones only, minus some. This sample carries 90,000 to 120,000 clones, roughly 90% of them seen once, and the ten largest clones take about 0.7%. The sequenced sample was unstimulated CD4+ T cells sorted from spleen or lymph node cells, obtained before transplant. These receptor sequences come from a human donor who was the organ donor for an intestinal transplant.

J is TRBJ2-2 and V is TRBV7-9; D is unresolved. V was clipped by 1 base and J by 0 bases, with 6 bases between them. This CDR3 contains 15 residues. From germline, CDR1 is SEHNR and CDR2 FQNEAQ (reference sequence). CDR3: CASSLDRANTGELFF. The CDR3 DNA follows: TGTGCCAGCAGCTTAGATCGGGCGAACACCGGGGAGCTGTTTTTT.

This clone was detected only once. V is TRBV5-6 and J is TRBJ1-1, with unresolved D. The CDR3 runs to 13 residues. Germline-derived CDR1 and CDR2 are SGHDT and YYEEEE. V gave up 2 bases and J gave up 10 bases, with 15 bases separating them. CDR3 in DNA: TGTGCCAGCAGCTTTAAAGGGTCCAAGGGAGCTTTCTTT. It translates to CASSFKGSKGAFF.

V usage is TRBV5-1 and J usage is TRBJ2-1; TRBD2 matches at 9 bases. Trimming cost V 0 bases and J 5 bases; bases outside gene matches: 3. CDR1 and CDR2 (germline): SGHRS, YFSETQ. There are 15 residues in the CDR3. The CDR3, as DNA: TGCGCCAGCAGCTTGGCAAGCGGGGGGCACAATGAGCAGTTCTTC. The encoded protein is CASSLASGGHNEQFF.

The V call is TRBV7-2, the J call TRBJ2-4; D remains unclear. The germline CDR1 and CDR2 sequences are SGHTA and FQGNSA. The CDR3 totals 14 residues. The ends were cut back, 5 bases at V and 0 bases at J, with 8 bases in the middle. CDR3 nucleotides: TGTGCCAGCAGCCCCCGGGTAGCCAAAAACATTCAGTACTTC. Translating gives CASSPRVAKNIQYF.

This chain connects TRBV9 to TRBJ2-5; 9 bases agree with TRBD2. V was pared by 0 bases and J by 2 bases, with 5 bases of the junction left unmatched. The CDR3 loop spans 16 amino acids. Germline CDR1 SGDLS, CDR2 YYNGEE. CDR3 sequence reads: CASSVAPAGGQETQYF. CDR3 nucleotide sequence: TGTGCCAGCAGCGTAGCCCCAGCGGGGGGTCAAGAGACCCAGTACTTC.

CDR3 coding DNA: TGTGCCAGCAGGAAAGGGGGGTTAAGCGGGGATACGCAGTATTTT. Its translation: CASRKGGLSGDTQYF. The chain is built from TRBV27 and TRBJ2-3; possibly TRBD1 or TRBD2 for D (6 bases each). CDR3 length: 15 residues. Trimming left V 6 bases short and J 6 bases short, with 19 bases between. The germline gives CDR1 MNHEY, CDR2 SMNVEV (reference sequence).

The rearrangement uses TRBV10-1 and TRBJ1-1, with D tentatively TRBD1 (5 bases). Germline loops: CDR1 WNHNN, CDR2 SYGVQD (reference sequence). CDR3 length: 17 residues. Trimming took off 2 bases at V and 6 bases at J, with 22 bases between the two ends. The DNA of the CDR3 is TGCGCCAGCAGTGAGCGTCCCCCGGGCAAACTAGGGGCTGAAGCTTTCTTT. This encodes CASSERPPGKLGAEAFF.

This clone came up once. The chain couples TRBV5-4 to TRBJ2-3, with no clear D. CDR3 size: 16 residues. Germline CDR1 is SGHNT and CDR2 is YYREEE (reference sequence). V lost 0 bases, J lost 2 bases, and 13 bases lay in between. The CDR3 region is CASSLGQRSLTDTQYF. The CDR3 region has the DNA TGTGCCAGCAGCTTGGGGCAGCGTAGCCTCACAGATACGCAGTATTTT.

The CDR3 loop reads CASRNTGALQETQYF. In DNA form, the CDR3 reads TGTGCCAGCAGGAATACAGGGGCTCTGCAAGAGACCCAGTACTTC. The rearrangement uses TRBV2 and TRBJ2-5, with 7 bases that match TRBD1. V trimming: 6 bases; J trimming: 2 bases; junction bases outside the gene matches: 9. The V gene's germline CDR1 is SNHLY and CDR2 FYNNEI. CDR3 length: 15 amino acids.

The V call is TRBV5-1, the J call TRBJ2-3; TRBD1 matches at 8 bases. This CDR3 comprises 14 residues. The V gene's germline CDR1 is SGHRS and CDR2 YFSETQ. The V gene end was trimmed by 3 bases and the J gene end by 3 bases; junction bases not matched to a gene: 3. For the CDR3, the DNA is TGCGCCAGCAGCTCGGACAGGGCAACAGATACGCAGTATTTT. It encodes CASSSDRATDTQYF. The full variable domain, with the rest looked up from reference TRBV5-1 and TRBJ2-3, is KAGVTQTPRYLIKTRGQQVTLSCSPISGHRSVSWYQQTPGQGLQFLFEYFSETQRNKGNFPGRFSGRQFSNSRSEMNVSTLELGDSALYLCASSSDRATDTQYFGPGTRLTVL.

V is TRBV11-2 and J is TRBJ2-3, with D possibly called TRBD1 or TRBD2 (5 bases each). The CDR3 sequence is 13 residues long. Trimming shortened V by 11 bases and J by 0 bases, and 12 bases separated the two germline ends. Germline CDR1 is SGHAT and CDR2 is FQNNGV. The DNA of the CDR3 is TGTGCCGAGGGGCGACGGAGCACAGATACGCAGTATTTT. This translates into CAEGRRSTDTQYF.

CDR3 sequence reads: CASSLALIAGEQYF. The CDR3 DNA reads TGTGCCAGCAGCTTAGCGCTGATAGCAGGCGAGCAGTACTTC. The V gene is TRBV7-2, the J gene TRBJ2-7; D is uncertain. Trimming took off 0 bases at V and 6 bases at J, with 12 bases between the two ends. CDR3 size: 14 residues. Germline CDR1 is SGHTA and CDR2 is FQGNSA.

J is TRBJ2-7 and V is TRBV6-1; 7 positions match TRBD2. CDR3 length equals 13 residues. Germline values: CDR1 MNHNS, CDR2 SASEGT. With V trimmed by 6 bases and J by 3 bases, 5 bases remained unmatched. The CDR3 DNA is TGTGCCAGCAGGGCGGGAGATCGCTACGAGCAGTACTTC. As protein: CASRAGDRYEQYF.

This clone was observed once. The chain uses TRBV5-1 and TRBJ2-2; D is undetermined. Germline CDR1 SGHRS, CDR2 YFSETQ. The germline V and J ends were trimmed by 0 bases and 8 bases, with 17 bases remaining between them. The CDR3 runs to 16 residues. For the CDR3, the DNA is TGCGCCAGCAGCTTGGCCAGGCTAACAGAACGGGGGGAGCTGTTTTTT. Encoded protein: CASSLARLTERGELFF.

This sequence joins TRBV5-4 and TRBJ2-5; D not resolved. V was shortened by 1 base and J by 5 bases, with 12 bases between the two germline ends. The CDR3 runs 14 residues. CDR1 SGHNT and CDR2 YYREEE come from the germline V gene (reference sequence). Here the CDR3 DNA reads TGTGCCAGCAGCTTGCGAAGTACGCGGGAGACCCAGTACTTC. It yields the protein CASSLRSTRETQYF.

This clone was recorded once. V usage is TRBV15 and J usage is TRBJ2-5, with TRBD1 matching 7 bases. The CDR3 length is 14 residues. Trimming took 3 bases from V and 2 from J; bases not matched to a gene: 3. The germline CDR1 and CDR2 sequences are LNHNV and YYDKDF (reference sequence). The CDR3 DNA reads TGTGCCACCAGCAGGGACAGGAGACAAGAGACCCAGTACTTC. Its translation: CATSRDRRQETQYF.

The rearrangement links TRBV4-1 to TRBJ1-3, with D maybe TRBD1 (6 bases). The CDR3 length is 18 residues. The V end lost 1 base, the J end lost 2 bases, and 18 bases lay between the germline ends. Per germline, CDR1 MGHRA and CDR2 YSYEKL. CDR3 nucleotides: TGCGCCAGCAGCCAAGGGGCTCAAACGGGGGCTCCTGGAAACACCATATATTTT. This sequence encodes CASSQGAQTGAPGNTIYF.

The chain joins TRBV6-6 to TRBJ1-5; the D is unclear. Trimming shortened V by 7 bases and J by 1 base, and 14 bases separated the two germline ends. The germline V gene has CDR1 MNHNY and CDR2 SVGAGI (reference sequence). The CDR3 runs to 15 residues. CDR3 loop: CASTPRAGSNQPQHF. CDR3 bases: TGTGCCAGCACTCCTCGGGCGGGGAGCAATCAGCCCCAGCATTTT.

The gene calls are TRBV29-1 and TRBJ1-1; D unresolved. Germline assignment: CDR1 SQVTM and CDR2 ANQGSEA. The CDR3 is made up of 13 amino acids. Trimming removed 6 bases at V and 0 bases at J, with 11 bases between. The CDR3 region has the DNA TGCAGCGTCGCTACCGTAATGAACACTGAAGCTTTCTTT. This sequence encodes CSVATVMNTEAFF.